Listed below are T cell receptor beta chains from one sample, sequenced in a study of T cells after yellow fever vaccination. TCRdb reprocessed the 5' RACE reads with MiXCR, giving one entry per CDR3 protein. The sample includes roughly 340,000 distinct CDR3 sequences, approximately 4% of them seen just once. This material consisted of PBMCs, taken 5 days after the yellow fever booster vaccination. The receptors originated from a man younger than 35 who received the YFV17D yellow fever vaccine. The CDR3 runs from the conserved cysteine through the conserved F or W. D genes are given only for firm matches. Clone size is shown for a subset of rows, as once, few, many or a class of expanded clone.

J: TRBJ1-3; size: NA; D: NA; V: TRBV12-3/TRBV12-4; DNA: TGTGCCAGCAGTCGTGGCGGGAGATCTTATCCGGGTAATCGAAACACCATATATTTT; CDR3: CASSRGGRSYPGNRNTIYF
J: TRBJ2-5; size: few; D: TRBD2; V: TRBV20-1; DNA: TGCAGTGCCTTCATGGGACTAGCGGGGGATCAAGAGACCCAGTACTTC; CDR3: CSAFMGLAGDQETQYF
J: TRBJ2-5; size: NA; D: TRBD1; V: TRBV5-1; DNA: TGCGCCAGCAGCCAAGCCGGGACAGGAGAAGAGACCCAGTACTTC; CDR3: CASSQAGTGEETQYF
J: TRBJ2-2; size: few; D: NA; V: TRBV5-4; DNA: TGTGCCAGCAGCGCCGCGTCTGGGGAGCTGTTTTTT; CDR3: CASSAASGELFF
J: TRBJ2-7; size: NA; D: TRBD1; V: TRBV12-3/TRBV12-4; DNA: TGTGCCAGCAGTTTAGTCGGGACAGCCCTCCGTTGGCAGTACTTC; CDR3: CASSLVGTALRWQYF
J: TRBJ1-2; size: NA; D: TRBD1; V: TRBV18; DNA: TGTGCCAGCTCACCACCCTCAGGGGGCCAAGGAAGTAACTATGGCTACACCTTC; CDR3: CASSPPSGGQGSNYGYTF
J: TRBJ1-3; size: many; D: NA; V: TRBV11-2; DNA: TGTGCCAGCAGCCCGCACGCGGTACGAAACACCATATATTTT; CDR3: CASSPHAVRNTIYF
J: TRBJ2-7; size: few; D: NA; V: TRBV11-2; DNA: TGTGCCAGCAGACACATTGACTACGAGCAGTACTTC; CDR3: CASRHIDYEQYF
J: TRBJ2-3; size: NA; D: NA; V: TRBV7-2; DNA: TGTGCCAGCAGCTTAGCACACAGCACAGATACGCAGTATTTT; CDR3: CASSLAHSTDTQYF
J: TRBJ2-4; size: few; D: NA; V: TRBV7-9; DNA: TGTGCCAGCAGCTTAGAGTTGGACCGAAACATTCAGTACTTC; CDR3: CASSLELDRNIQYF
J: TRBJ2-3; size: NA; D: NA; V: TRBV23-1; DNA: TGCGCCAGCAGTCACCATGACTACACGGCAGATACGCAGTATTTT; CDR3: CASSHHDYTADTQYF
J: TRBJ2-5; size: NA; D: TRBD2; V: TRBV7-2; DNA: TGTGCCAGCAGCTTAGCGCGGGGGTACCAAGAGACCCAGTACTTC; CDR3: CASSLARGYQETQYF
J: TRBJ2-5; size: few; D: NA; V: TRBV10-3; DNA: TGTGCCATCAGACGGGACCAAGAGACCCAGTACTTC; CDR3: CAIRRDQETQYF
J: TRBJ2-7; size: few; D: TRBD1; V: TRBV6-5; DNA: TGTGCCAGCAGTTACCCGGGACAGGGAAACGAGCAGTACTTC; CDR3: CASSYPGQGNEQYF
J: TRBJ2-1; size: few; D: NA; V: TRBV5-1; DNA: TGCGCCAGCAGGGGGGCGAGCTCCTACAATGAGCAGTTCTTC; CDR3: CASRGASSYNEQFF
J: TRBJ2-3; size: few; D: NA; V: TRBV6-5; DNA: TGTGCCAGCAGGTGGAAGGGCTCAGATACGCAGTATTTT; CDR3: CASRWKGSDTQYF